The 3 T cell receptor beta chains given below trace back to one sample, sequenced in a study of technical replicates of blood from a few donors. Measured with immunoSEQ multiplex PCR; TCRdb has only the in-frame clones, and not every one. The table includes about 89,000 clones, roughly 94% detected once. The sequencing sample was made of T cells isolated from PBMCs. The receptors stem from a human donor in good health.

The chain has TRBV6-6 and TRBJ1-1; D remains unclear. From germline, CDR1 is MNHNY and CDR2 SVGAGI (reference sequence). Trimming took off 4 bases at V and 8 bases at J, with 14 bases between the two ends. The CDR3 has 13 residues. CDR3 nucleotide sequence: TGTGCCAGCAGTTTTCCAGCGATGAGGGAAGCTTTCTTT. This gives the protein CASSFPAMREAFF.

The V and J genes are TRBV28 and TRBJ1-1; a weak D match, TRBD1 (5 bases). Germline loops: CDR1 MDHEN, CDR2 SYDVKM. This CDR3 region has 15 residues. The V gene lost 3 bases and the J gene lost 3 bases, with 14 bases spanning the gap. CDR3 in DNA: TGTGCCAGCAGTTTGGAAGACAGCGGGTACACTGAAGCTTTCTTT. Amino acids: CASSLEDSGYTEAFF.

Only one count was recorded for this clone. The V and J genes are TRBV10-1 and TRBJ2-7, with 14 bases identical to TRBD2. The V gene's germline CDR1 is WNHNN and CDR2 SYGVQD (reference sequence). The CDR3 is 14 residues long. The V gene end was trimmed by 8 bases and the J gene end by 5 bases; junction bases not matched to a gene: 5. The CDR3 sequence: CASSGLAGDNEQYF. CDR3 sequence (DNA): TGCGCCAGCTCGGGACTAGCGGGAGACAACGAGCAGTACTTC.